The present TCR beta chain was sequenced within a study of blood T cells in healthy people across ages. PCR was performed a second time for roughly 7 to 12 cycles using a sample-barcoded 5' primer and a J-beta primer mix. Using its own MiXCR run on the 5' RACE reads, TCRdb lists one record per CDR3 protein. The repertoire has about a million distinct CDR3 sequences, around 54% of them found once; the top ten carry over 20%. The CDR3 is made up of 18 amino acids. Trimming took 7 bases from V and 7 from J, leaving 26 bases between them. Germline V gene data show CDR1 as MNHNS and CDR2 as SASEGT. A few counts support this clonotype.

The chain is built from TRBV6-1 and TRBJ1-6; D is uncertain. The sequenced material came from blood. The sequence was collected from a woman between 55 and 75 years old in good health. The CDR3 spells CASIGSRATRKLNSPLHF. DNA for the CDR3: TGTGCCAGCATAGGCTCCAGAGCAACGAGAAAGTTAAATTCACCCCTCCACTTT.